This TCR beta chain was obtained from a study of cytomegalovirus exposure and HLA in healthy donors. CDR1 MNHNS and CDR2 SASEGT come from the germline V gene. The CDR3 contains 16 residues. The V gene end was trimmed by 4 bases and the J gene end by 2 bases; junction bases not matched to a gene: 9. Assay: immunoSEQ multiplex PCR; the TCRdb copy retains only in-frame clones and omits some. Of approximately 240,000 clones listed, about 93% are singletons. As regards this clone: Antigen: not known.

General study points: In a later analysis, first-cohort TCR clusters were found to tend to co-occur in the 130 or so validation repertoires. Diagnosis of cytomegalovirus status made by the classifier reportedly showed high specificity and sensitivity.

Among the 110 or so subjects of the validation cohort, separate from the roughly 670-subject first cohort, were the donors. V and J are TRBV6-1 and TRBJ2-3, with 7 bases aligning to TRBD2. The TCR comes from a young woman in good health and CMV-seronegative. Sequencing was performed on PBMCs. CDR3 sequence: CASSAATSRYTDTQYF. In DNA form, the CDR3 reads TGTGCCAGCAGTGCCGCGACTAGCCGCTACACAGATACGCAGTATTTT.